A selection of T cell receptor beta chains follows, all from one sample in a study of blood T cell repertoires in COVID-19. Assay: immunoSEQ multiplex PCR; the TCRdb copy retains only in-frame clones and omits some. The sample shows about 50,000 clones, around 83% of them seen only once. Material: peripheral blood. These receptor sequences come from a man between 65 and 80 years old with active COVID-19. The CDR3 runs from the conserved cysteine through the conserved F or W. The D gene is left open where the match is weak.

J	D	V	DNA	CDR3
TRBJ2-7	-	TRBV2	TGTGCCAGCAGGGCCCGGGGGAGCTCCTACGAGCAGTACTTC	CASRARGSSYEQYF
TRBJ2-7	TRBD1	TRBV9	TGTGCCAGCAGCGCCGGGACAGCCTCTTCCTACGAGCAGTACTTC	CASSAGTASSYEQYF
TRBJ2-3	TRBD1	TRBV9	TGTGCCAGCAGCGAGGGACAGCCTGCCACAGATACGCAGTATTTT	CASSEGQPATDTQYF
TRBJ1-1	-	TRBV27	TGTGCCAGCAGTTTATCGGTCAGGAACACTGAAGCTTTCTTT	CASSLSVRNTEAFF
TRBJ2-1	TRBD2	TRBV6-6	TGTGCCAGCAGACTAGCGGGGGGCGGGGAGCAGTTCTTC	CASRLAGGGEQFF
TRBJ2-2	TRBD1	TRBV29-1	TGCAGCGTCGTCCGGGACAGGGGGTCGACCGGGGAGCTGTTTTTT	CSVVRDRGSTGELFF
TRBJ1-2	TRBD1	TRBV4-3	TGCGCCAGCAGCCCGGACAGGGTAACATCGGCCCATGGCTACACCTTC	CASSPDRVTSAHGYTF
TRBJ1-1	-	TRBV9	TGTGCCAGCAGCGTAGGAATGGGGGCGGAGGCTCCTGAAGCTTTCTTT	CASSVGMGAEAPEAFF
TRBJ2-3	-	TRBV24-1	TGTGCCACCAGTGATTCAACGACAGTTCGAACCACAGATACGCAGTATTTT	CATSDSTTVRTTDTQYF
TRBJ2-5	TRBD1	TRBV6-5	TGTGCCAGCAGCCGGGACAGGGTACAAGAGACCCAGTACTTC	CASSRDRVQETQYF
TRBJ2-2	TRBD1	TRBV13	TGTGCCAGCAGCTCACAGGGGCAGAACACCGGGGAGCTGTTTTTT	CASSSQGQNTGELFF
TRBJ2-1	-	TRBV7-3	TGTGCCAGCAGCTTCAACCGATTAGCCTACAATGAGCAGTTCTTC	CASSFNRLAYNEQFF